This T cell receptor (beta chain) was documented in a study of preoperative IRX-2 immunotherapy in early breast cancer. Treatment of the sample: preoperative locoregional IRX-2 cytokine immunotherapy. The CDR3 is 14 residues long. Trimming took 3 bases from V and 3 from J, leaving 12 bases between them. Germline V gene data show CDR1 as SGHRS and CDR2 as YFSETQ. The protocol was immunoSEQ multiplex PCR, while the TCRdb copy is restricted to in-frame clones and leaves out a portion. The table records under 40,000 clones, nearly 90% of them present only once. The sample in question was tumor tissue, obtained after IRX-2 immunotherapy. The chain has TRBV5-1 and TRBJ2-5; D perhaps matches TRBD2 (6 bases). The sequence was collected from a human donor with breast cancer. This CDR3 reads CASSSGTLKETQYF. The DNA of the CDR3 is TGCGCCAGCAGCTCCGGGACTCTTAAAGAGACCCAGTACTTC.